The 11 T cell receptor beta chains below were found in one sample sequenced in a study of T cell repertoires in cytomegalovirus infection. TCRdb fed the reads into MiXCR, producing one record per CDR3 protein. The table includes 680,000 or so distinct CDR3 sequences, around 31% detected once. For these receptors, no antigen is known. Sequencing was performed on cultured PBMCs, taken from culture after CMV antigen stimulation. The source of these receptors is a human donor in good health (CMV status not recorded). Some clones in this sample may be carry-over from other donors' samples.

The chain recombines TRBV6-5 with TRBJ2-5; D remains ambiguous. The CDR3 sequence is 15 residues long. The germline V and J ends were trimmed by 6 bases and 4 bases, with 18 bases remaining between them. Germline-derived CDR1 and CDR2 are MNHEY and SVGAGI. CDR3 DNA: TGTGCCAGCAGCCACATGACAAAGCGTTTAGAGACCCAGTACTTC. Protein sequence: CASSHMTKRLETQYF.

The chain recombines TRBV27 with TRBJ1-1, with 9 bases identical to TRBD1. This CDR3 is 13 amino acids long. Germline V CDR1 and CDR2: MNHEY, SMNVEV (reference sequence). With V trimmed by 7 bases and J by 5 bases, 5 bases remained unmatched. The CDR3 DNA follows: TGTGCCAGCATTGGACAGGGGATTACTGAAGCTTTCTTT. This gives the protein CASIGQGITEAFF.

The sample holds many counts of this clonotype. This sequence joins TRBV7-2 and TRBJ2-3; D is possibly TRBD1 or TRBD2 (6 bases each). The CDR3 runs 14 residues. The ends were cut back, 1 base at V and 10 bases at J, with 15 bases in the middle. CDR1 and CDR2 (germline): SGHTA, FQGNSA. The CDR3 DNA follows: TGTGCCAGCAGCTTAGGGGGGGCGGGGTTGGCGCAGTATTTT. Its protein is CASSLGGAGLAQYF.

For the CDR3, the DNA is TGTGCCAGCAGCCACCAGGCTCCCTGGGAGATCGATGAGCAGTTCTTC. Amino acid sequence: CASSHQAPWEIDEQFF. This chain connects TRBV3-1 to TRBJ2-1, with D possibly being TRBD2 (5 bases). Germline CDR1 is LGHDT and CDR2 is YNNKEL (reference sequence). This CDR3 spans 16 amino acids. Deletions cut 3 bases from V and 8 bases from J, with 20 bases between.

The rearrangement uses TRBV20-1 and TRBJ1-2; TRBD1 matches at 12 bases. Germline V lookup: CDR1 DFQATT, CDR2 SNEGSKA (reference sequence). V gave up 4 bases and J gave up 6 bases; unmatched junction bases: 9. The CDR3 sequence is 15 residues long. CDR3 nucleotide sequence: TGCAGTGCTAAGTCCCGGGACAGGGGGCAAGATGGCTACACCTTC. Protein product: CSAKSRDRGQDGYTF.

V usage is TRBV30 and J usage is TRBJ2-1; the match to TRBD1 covers 8 bases. CDR1 is GTSNPN and CDR2 is SVGIG in the germline V gene (reference sequence). V gave up 7 bases and J gave up 5 bases; unmatched junction bases: 7. The CDR3 is made up of 13 amino acids. CDR3 residues: CASRTGRNNEQFF. CDR3 nucleotide sequence: TGTGCCTCGAGGACAGGGAGAAACAATGAGCAGTTCTTC.

This clonotype was seen a handful of times. V usage is TRBV12-5 and J usage is TRBJ2-1; D not certain. V was clipped by 0 bases and J by 2 bases, with 14 bases between them. The CDR3 totals 17 residues. Germline V gene data show CDR1 as LGHNT and CDR2 as FRNRAP. The CDR3 sequence: CASGLVLHSEAYNEQFF. The CDR3 bases are TGTGCTAGTGGTTTGGTACTCCACTCTGAGGCCTACAATGAGCAGTTCTTC.

The chain carries TRBV7-6 and TRBJ2-1; 10 bases line up with TRBD2. Per germline, CDR1 SGHVS and CDR2 FNYEAQ. V dropped 5 bases and J dropped 4; count of bases not matched to a gene: 5. The CDR3 runs 15 residues. The CDR3 coding sequence is TGTGCCAGCAGCCGGGTGACTAGCGGGTACAATGAGCAGTTCTTC. Its protein is CASSRVTSGYNEQFF.

The J gene is TRBJ2-1, the V gene TRBV4-1; no definite D call. CDR1 and CDR2 (germline): MGHRA, YSYEKL. Deletions cut 0 bases from V and 8 bases from J, with 5 bases between. The CDR3 consists of 12 residues. The CDR3 DNA follows: TGCGCCAGCAGCCAAGATTTCGATGAGCAGTTCTTC. Translating it yields CASSQDFDEQFF.

The chain has TRBV2 and TRBJ2-3, with 8 positions matching TRBD2. The germline gives CDR1 SNHLY, CDR2 FYNNEI. The trim removed 6 bases at V and 0 bases at J, leaving 5 bases unmatched. The CDR3 is made up of 15 amino acids. CDR3 residues: CASSRSGGSTDTQYF. DNA of the CDR3: TGTGCCAGCAGCCGCAGCGGGGGAAGCACAGATACGCAGTATTTT.

There are a few counts of this clonotype. The chain has TRBV7-2 and TRBJ2-7; 7 nucleotides agree with TRBD1. J lost 7 bases, V lost 3 bases, and 6 bases had no gene match. The CDR3 is 13 residues long. Per the germline V gene, CDR1 is SGHTA and CDR2 is FQGNSA. This chain's CDR3 is CASSFQGVGEQYF. The CDR3 DNA follows: TGTGCCAGCAGCTTTCAGGGGGTGGGGGAGCAGTACTTC.